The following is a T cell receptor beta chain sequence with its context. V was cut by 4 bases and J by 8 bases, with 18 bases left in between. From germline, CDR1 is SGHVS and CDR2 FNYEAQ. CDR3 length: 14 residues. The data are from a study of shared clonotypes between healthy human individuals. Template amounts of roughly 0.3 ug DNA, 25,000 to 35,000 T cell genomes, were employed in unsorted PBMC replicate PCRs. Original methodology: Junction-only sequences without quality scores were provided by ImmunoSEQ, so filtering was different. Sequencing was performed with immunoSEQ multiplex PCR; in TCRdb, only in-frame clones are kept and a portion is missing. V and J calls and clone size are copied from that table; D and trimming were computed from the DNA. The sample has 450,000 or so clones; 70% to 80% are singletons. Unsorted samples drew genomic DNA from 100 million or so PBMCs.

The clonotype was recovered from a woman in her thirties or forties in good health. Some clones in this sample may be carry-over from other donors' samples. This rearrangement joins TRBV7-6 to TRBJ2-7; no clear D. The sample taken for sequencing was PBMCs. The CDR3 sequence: CASSSVAGPDQQYF. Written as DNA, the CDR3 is TGTGCCAGCAGCTCCGTAGCAGGCCCTGATCAGCAGTACTTC.